This record covers a single T cell receptor beta chain. This receptor's antigen is unknown. No quality values exist for individual bases; no much larger clone is one base distant. The data are from a study of cytomegalovirus exposure and HLA in healthy donors (dated by TCRdb to between 2016 and 2019). In terms of the full investigation: According to a later analysis, the 120 validation repertoires were produced on the same platform as the roughly 700 repertoires of the first cohort. To predict cytomegalovirus infection status, the study brought together high-throughput TCR immunosequencing, statistical association of individual TCRs with disease status, and machine learning. The aim of the study was to test whether cataloging public T cell receptors could identify signatures of past pathogen exposure. Along with the 666-subject first cohort, a separate validation cohort of over 90 different subjects was used. What the authors observed across the whole study: In the study, some 160 TCR beta chains were listed as associated with cytomegalovirus. A later analysis found that TCRs clustered in the first cohort also tended to co-occur in the 120 validation repertoires, with 94% of cluster scores above 0. The classifier was reported to diagnose cytomegalovirus status with high specificity and sensitivity in both the original cohort and the validation cohort. A few of the identified cytomegalovirus-associated TCR beta chains were confirmed in vitro to be specific for cytomegalovirus antigens. All 130 or so repertoires were used to score co-occurrence in the validation cohort in a later analysis, because that analysis had no HLA typing for the cohort. The authors suggested that the approach could potentially be extended to other disease states and immunological phenotypes. Most TCR sequences were seen in very few donors, while some public TCRs were found in many individuals.

Library preparation was by the immunoSEQ multiplex PCR assay. Per the original workflow: A statistical classification framework was built for diagnosing cytomegalovirus status from the catalog of TCR beta chain sequences. TCRdb re-hosts the immuneACCESS table, in-frame sequences only. Its copies lack some clones; in the studies checked, an unresolved V gene accounts for under half of them, and the cause for the rest is not known. From that table come the V and J calls and clone size; the DNA was used to work out D and trimming. A total of 250,000 to 300,000 clones appear in this sample, 80% to 90% of them only once. Of the sample, roughly 1% is held by the ten largest clones. The donors were included in the validation cohort of approximately 130 subjects, a group kept apart from the roughly 700-subject first cohort. This clonotype originated in a woman under 30 in good health and CMV-seronegative. The specimen was PBMCs.

The CDR3 has the sequence CASSVSAASSYEQYF. In nucleotides, the sequence is TGTGCCAGCAGCGTTAGCGCAGCATCTTCCTACGAGCAGTACTTC. Recombination connected TRBV9 to TRBJ2-7; the D gene is perhaps TRBD2, on 5 matching bases. The CDR3 starts with the cysteine, ends with the phenylalanine, and has 15 residues. Only CDR3 DNA is held: 45 bases, read in frame from base 1. The V end loses 2 bases and the J end loses 1 base, and a stretch of 13 bases separates them. The germline V gene specifies SGDLS as CDR1 and YYNGEE as CDR2. This CDR3, with the reference TRBV9 and TRBJ2-7 proteins standing in past its ends, gives the full variable domain DSGVTQTPKHLITATGQRVTLRCSPRSGDLSVYWYQQSLDQGLQFLIQYYNGEERAKGNILERFSAQQFPDLHSELNLSSLELGDSALYFCASSVSAASSYEQYFGPGTRLTVT.